This T cell receptor beta chain was obtained from a study of blood T cell repertoires in COVID-19 (dated by TCRdb to 2019 to 2021). The study in broad terms: The collaborator samples originated in the United States, Italy and Spain and spanned the acute and convalescent phases of COVID-19. The repertoires were released in a freely available public database meant as a resource for research on the immune response to SARS-CoV-2. The material from the prospective study consisted of cDNA or gDNA derived from T cells, B-cell-depleted T cells, or PBMCs. HLA class I and class II types, where available, came from metadata supplied by the sample provider rather than from assay-based typing. Nearly every sample came with metadata listing a de-identified subject ID, COVID-19 status, age in years and sex. The dataset comprised deeply sampled blood TCRbeta repertoires from subjects exposed to, actively infected with, or recovered from COVID-19. Samples were obtained from the ongoing ImmuneRACE study (first 160 participants) and from about 1,300 subjects provided by 6 global collaborators.

V lost 0 bases and J lost 0 bases; the stretch between them is 15 bases long. The germline V gene sets CDR1 to MGHRA and CDR2 to YSYEKL. The CDR3 sequence holds 18 residues, the cysteine and phenylalanine included. The sequence is cut down to CDR3 DNA, 54 bases in frame from base 1. What the work shows at the level of the full study, not this receptor alone: How much clinical and demographic metadata was included differed by source and by participant, and the metadata was provided uncurated.

Remarks on this clone: Its antigen is currently not known. No base quality information exists; no much larger clone differs at one position.

TCRbeta CDR3 regions were amplified from genomic DNA using the immunoSEQ Assay, a bias-controlled multiplex PCR. From the authors' description of their analysis: Within the assay, amplification of reference gene primers was used to estimate how many nucleated cells each sample contained. To quantify the absolute abundance of each unique TCRbeta CDR3 rearrangement, sequence reads were collapsed and filtered. For each sample, productive Simpson clonality was calculated as the square root of Simpson's diversity index across productive rearrangements. TCRdb limited this immuneACCESS table to in-frame rearrangements with V and J called. A share of clones is missing; checked studies link under half to unresolved V genes, and the rest is unexplained. The V and J calls and clone size come from that table; D and trimming were worked out from the DNA. The sample includes roughly 190,000 clones, with 75% to 90% observed a single time. In total, the top ten clones hold roughly 8.2% of the sample.

Each collaborating institution followed its own protocols to collect whole blood in K2EDTA tubes. Collaborator samples were shipped for TCRbeta analysis as frozen whole blood, isolated PBMCs, or DNA extracted from either sample type. This sequence uses TRBV4-1 and TRBJ2-1; a tentative D call is TRBD2 (6 bases match). This receptor was taken from a woman in her sixties with acute or convalescent COVID-19. The sequenced sample was peripheral blood. The encoded CDR3 is CASSQEEGGISSYNEQFF. The base sequence is TGCGCCAGCAGCCAAGAAGAAGGCGGGATCAGCTCCTACAATGAGCAGTTCTTC.